These T cell receptor beta chains were read from a single sample in a study of T cells in Graves' hyperthyroidism and ophthalmopathy. One entry per CDR3 protein, called by TCRdb with MiXCR from the multiplex PCR reads. The profile shows 500,000 to 650,000 distinct CDR3 sequences, roughly 15% of them singletons. Material: blood. These receptor sequences come from a woman aged 45 to 65 with Graves' ophthalmopathy. CDR3s include the opening cysteine and the closing phenylalanine or tryptophan. A D gene is named only where the DNA matches it firmly. The listing skips clone size in some rows; elsewhere it reads once, few, many or a size class.

J: TRBJ2-1
size: few
V: TRBV20-1
D: .
DNA: TGCAGTGCCGGATTAGGGGGGTCCCCCTTCAATGAGCAGTTCTTC
CDR3: CSAGLGGSPFNEQFF

J: TRBJ2-3
size: many
V: TRBV20-1
D: .
DNA: TGCAGTGCCGTAGCGGTCGCTAGCACAGATACGCAGTATTTT
CDR3: CSAVAVASTDTQYF

J: TRBJ1-1
size: many
V: TRBV7-2
D: TRBD1
DNA: TGTGCCAGCAGCCCCCGACAGGGGGCTGAAGCTTTCTTT
CDR3: CASSPRQGAEAFF

J: TRBJ2-2
size: many
V: TRBV18
D: .
DNA: TGTGCCAGCTCACCACCGTCCAGGTCAAACACCGGGGAGCTGTTTTTT
CDR3: CASSPPSRSNTGELFF

J: TRBJ2-4
size: .
V: TRBV7-2
D: .
DNA: TGTGCCAGCAGCTTATTTCCGGAAAACATTCAGTACTTC
CDR3: CASSLFPENIQYF

J: TRBJ2-7
size: .
V: TRBV2
D: .
DNA: TGTGCCAGCAGTAATAGGGGATTGGGCTCCTACGAGCAGTACTTC
CDR3: CASSNRGLGSYEQYF

J: TRBJ2-3
size: .
V: TRBV7-9
D: .
DNA: TGTGCCAGCAGCTCGGGACCAGCGGACACAGATACGCAGTATTTT
CDR3: CASSSGPADTDTQYF

J: TRBJ2-1
size: .
V: TRBV4-2
D: .
DNA: TGTGCCAGCAGCCGCAGACTGCACAATGAGCAGTTCTTC
CDR3: CASSRRLHNEQFF

J: TRBJ2-1
size: many
V: TRBV29-1
D: TRBD1
DNA: TGCAGCGTTGCCGGACAGGACAGTGAGCAGTTCTTC
CDR3: CSVAGQDSEQFF

J: TRBJ1-5
size: many
V: TRBV2
D: .
DNA: TGTGCCAGCAGTGATACCGGTTATAGCAATCAGCCCCAGCATTTT
CDR3: CASSDTGYSNQPQHF

J: TRBJ2-1
size: few
V: TRBV27
D: .
DNA: TGTGCCAGCAAGATCCAGGGGACCTACAATGAGCAGTTCTTC
CDR3: CASKIQGTYNEQFF

J: TRBJ1-2
size: many
V: TRBV28
D: TRBD1
DNA: TGTGCCAGCAGCTCAGGGGGCAGTTACTATGGCTACACCTTC
CDR3: CASSSGGSYYGYTF

J: TRBJ2-3
size: many
V: TRBV6-1
D: TRBD2
DNA: TGTGCCAGCAGTCCTAGCGGGAGGGCCTTGCCAGATACGCAGTATTTT
CDR3: CASSPSGRALPDTQYF

J: TRBJ1-1
size: many
V: TRBV28
D: .
DNA: TGTGCCAGCACTAGTGGGTTCCGAGGGACTGAAGCTTTCTTT
CDR3: CASTSGFRGTEAFF

J: TRBJ2-3
size: .
V: TRBV7-9
D: TRBD1
DNA: TGTGCCAGCAGCTCGGAGGGGGGACAGGGGTTCGCAGATACGCAGTATTTT
CDR3: CASSSEGGQGFADTQYF

J: TRBJ2-5
size: .
V: TRBV4-3
D: TRBD2
DNA: TGCGCCAGCAGCAGGGACTATGCCCTGGGGGAGACCCAGTACTTC
CDR3: CASSRDYALGETQYF

J: TRBJ1-2
size: .
V: TRBV28
D: .
DNA: TGTGCCAGCAGTTCGGACGCCCCGGCGGGGCTTGGCTACACCTTC
CDR3: CASSSDAPAGLGYTF

J: TRBJ2-2
size: many
V: TRBV3-1
D: .
DNA: TGTGCCAGCAGCCAAGGCAATACCGGAGGGGAGCTGTTTTTT
CDR3: CASSQGNTGGELFF

J: TRBJ2-1
size: .
V: TRBV4-3
D: TRBD2
DNA: TGCGCCAGCAGCCGGGGAGCTCCTAGCGGGAGATTGATGAATGAGCAGTTCTTC
CDR3: CASSRGAPSGRLMNEQFF

J: TRBJ1-1
size: .
V: TRBV19
D: .
DNA: TGTGCCAGTAGTGACAGAAGGAACACTGAAGCTTTCTTT
CDR3: CASSDRRNTEAFF

J: TRBJ2-3
size: .
V: TRBV28
D: TRBD2
DNA: TGTGCCAGTGCCCCGCCGGGACTATCAAAAGTTGCGCAGTATTTT
CDR3: CASAPPGLSKVAQYF

J: TRBJ2-5
size: many
V: TRBV28
D: .
DNA: TGTGCCAGCAGCCGGGACGGTCTTGAGGAGACCCAGTACTTC
CDR3: CASSRDGLEETQYF

J: TRBJ2-1
size: .
V: TRBV9
D: .
DNA: TGTGCCAGCAGCGTAGGATTAGGCCTTTACAATGAGCAGTTCTTC
CDR3: CASSVGLGLYNEQFF

J: TRBJ2-7
size: many
V: TRBV2
D: .
DNA: TGTGCCAGCAGGGGAGACACAGCGGCCTACGAGCAGTACTTC
CDR3: CASRGDTAAYEQYF

J: TRBJ2-1
size: many
V: TRBV7-2
D: TRBD2
DNA: TGTGCCAGCAGCTTTCTAGCGGGAGGGTTAGACAATGAGCAGTTCTTC
CDR3: CASSFLAGGLDNEQFF

J: TRBJ1-2
size: many
V: TRBV7-9
D: TRBD1
DNA: TGTGCCAGCAGCTTAGACAGGGGAATGGCTAACTATGGCTACACCTTC
CDR3: CASSLDRGMANYGYTF

J: TRBJ2-2
size: few
V: TRBV7-6
D: .
DNA: TGTGCCAGCAGCCCAGTCATCCAGGGTTCTCGATACGGGGAGCTGTTTTTT
CDR3: CASSPVIQGSRYGELFF

J: TRBJ2-1
size: few
V: TRBV9
D: TRBD2
DNA: TGTGCCAGCAGCGTAGGTGCGGGAGGCACCTACAATGAGCAGTTCTTC
CDR3: CASSVGAGGTYNEQFF